This TCR beta chain was obtained from a study of regulatory T cells in long-lasting Graves disease. Study-wide findings and caveats: Peripheral blood alone, not thyroid tissue, underwent study. Persistent disease exhibited a predilection for TRBV28, TRBJ1-2 and TRBJ2-5. Persistent patients shared more public clonotypes (roughly 2,800) than new patients (about 930).

Turning to this clonotype: Its antigen is not known.

Regarding time point: persistent/refractory GD, antithyroid drugs over 5 years with positive TRAb. From RNA extracted from PBMCs, the TCR library was made. Patients came through an endocrinology department, and that department was in Xi'an, China. The V end lost 1 base, the J end lost 6 bases, and 14 bases lay between the germline ends. CDR1 is SGHRS and CDR2 is YFSETQ in the germline V gene. The CDR3 is made up of 15 amino acids. HTBI primers from iRepertoire and Arm-PCR of CDR3 regions yielded the TCR beta libraries. TCRdb re-called the multiplex PCR reads with MiXCR, one entry per CDR3 protein. The sample holds a few hundred thousand distinct CDR3 sequences, more than 20% seen once.

The clonotype comes from a female donor with Graves disease. The sequenced sample was peripheral blood mononuclear cells (PBMCs), obtained when the disease was refractory, from a patient treated with antithyroid drugs. This rearrangement joins TRBV5-1 to TRBJ1-5; D might be TRBD1 (5 bases). CDR3 region: CASSLTGGAGQPQHF. The CDR3 DNA reads TGCGCCAGCAGCTTGACGGGAGGGGCGGGTCAGCCCCAGCATTTT.